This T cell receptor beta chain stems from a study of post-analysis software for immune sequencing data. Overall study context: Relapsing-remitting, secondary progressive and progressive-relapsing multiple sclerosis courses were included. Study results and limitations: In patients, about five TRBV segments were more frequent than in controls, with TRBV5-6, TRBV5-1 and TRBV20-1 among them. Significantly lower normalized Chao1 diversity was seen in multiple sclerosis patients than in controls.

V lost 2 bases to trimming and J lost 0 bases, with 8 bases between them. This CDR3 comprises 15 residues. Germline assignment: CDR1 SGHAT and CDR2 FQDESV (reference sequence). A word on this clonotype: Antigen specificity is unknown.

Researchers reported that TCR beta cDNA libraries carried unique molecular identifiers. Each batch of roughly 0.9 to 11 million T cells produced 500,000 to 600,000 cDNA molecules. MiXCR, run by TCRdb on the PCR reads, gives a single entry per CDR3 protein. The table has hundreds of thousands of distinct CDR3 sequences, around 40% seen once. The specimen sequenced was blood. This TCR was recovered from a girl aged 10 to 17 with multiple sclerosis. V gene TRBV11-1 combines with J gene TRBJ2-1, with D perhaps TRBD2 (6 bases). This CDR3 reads CASSLLATSYNEQFF. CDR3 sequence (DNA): TGTGCCAGCAGCTTACTAGCGACCTCCTACAATGAGCAGTTCTTC.